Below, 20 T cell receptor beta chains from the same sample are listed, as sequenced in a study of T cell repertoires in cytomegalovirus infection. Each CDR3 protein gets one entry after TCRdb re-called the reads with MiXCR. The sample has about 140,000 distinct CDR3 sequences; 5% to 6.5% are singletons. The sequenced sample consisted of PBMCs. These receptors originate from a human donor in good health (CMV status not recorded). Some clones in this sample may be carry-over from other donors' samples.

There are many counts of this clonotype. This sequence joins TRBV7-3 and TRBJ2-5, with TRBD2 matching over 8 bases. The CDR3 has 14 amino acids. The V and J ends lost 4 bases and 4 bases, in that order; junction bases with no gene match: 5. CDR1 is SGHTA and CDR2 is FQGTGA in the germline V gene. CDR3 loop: CASSSGGAGETQYF. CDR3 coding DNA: TGTGCCAGCAGCTCCGGGGGGGCCGGAGAGACCCAGTACTTC.

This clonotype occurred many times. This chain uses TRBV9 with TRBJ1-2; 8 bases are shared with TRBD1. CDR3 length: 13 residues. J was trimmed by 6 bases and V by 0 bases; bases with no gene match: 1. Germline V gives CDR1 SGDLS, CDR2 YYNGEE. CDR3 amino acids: CASSVVTGDGYTF. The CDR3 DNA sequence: TGTGCCAGCAGCGTAGTGACAGGGGATGGCTACACCTTC.

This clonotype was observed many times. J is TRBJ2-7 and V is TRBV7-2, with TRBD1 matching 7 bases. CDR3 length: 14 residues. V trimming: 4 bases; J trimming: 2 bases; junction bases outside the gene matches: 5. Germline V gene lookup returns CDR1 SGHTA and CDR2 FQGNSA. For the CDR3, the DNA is TGTGCCAGCAGCTGGACAGGCGACACCTACGAGCAGTACTTC. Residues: CASSWTGDTYEQYF.

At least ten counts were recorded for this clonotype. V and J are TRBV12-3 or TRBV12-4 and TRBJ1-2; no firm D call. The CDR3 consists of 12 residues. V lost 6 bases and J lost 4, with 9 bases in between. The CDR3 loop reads CASSEIGYGYTF. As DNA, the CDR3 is TGTGCCAGCAGCGAGATTGGCTATGGCTACACCTTC.

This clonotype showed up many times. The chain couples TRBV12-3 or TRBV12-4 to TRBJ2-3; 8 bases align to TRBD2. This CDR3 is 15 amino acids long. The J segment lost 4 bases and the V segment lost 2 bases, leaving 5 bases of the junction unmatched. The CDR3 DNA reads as TGTGCCAGCAGTTTAACCAGCGGGGGTTCAGATACGCAGTATTTT. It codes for CASSLTSGGSDTQYF.

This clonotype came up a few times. The DNA for the CDR3 is TGTGCCAGCAGGCGCCTGGGACAGGGGTTGTCGAGGCAGTACTTC. Protein product: CASRRLGQGLSRQYF. This chain connects TRBV2 to TRBJ2-7; TRBD1 aligns across 10 bases. V was clipped by 6 bases and J by 9 bases; unmatched bases: 14. Germline loops: CDR1 SNHLY, CDR2 FYNNEI. The CDR3 totals 15 residues.

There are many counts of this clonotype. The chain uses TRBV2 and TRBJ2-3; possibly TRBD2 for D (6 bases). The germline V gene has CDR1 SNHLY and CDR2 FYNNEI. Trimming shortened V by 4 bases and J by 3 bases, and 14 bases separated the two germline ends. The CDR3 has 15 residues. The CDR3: CASSVRQGGTDTQYF. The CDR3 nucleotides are TGTGCCAGCAGTGTGCGGCAGGGAGGAACAGATACGCAGTATTTT.

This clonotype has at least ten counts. CDR3 in DNA: TGCAGCGTTGAACAGGGAGGGACGTATACGCAGTATTTT. This gives the protein CSVEQGGTYTQYF. The chain recombines TRBV29-1 with TRBJ2-3; TRBD2 aligns across 7 bases. The CDR3 consists of 13 residues. In germline, CDR1 is SQVTM, CDR2 ANQGSEA. The ends lost 2 bases at V and 7 bases at J; junction bases unmatched: 6.

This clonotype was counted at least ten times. This CDR3 reads CASSTTGTIWGTGELFF. CDR3 bases: TGTGCCAGCAGTACGACAGGGACCATCTGGGGGACCGGGGAGCTGTTTTTT. The chain links TRBV12-3 or TRBV12-4 to TRBJ2-2; 7 bases line up with TRBD1. The CDR3 is made up of 17 amino acids. With V trimmed by 5 bases and J by 5 bases, 14 bases remained unmatched.

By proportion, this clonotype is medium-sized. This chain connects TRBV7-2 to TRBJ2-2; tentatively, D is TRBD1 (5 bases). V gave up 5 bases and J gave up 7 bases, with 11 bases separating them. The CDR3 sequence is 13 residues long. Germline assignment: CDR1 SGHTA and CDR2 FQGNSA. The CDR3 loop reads CASSRTGYGELFF. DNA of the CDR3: TGTGCCAGCAGCCGCACAGGTTACGGGGAGCTGTTTTTT.

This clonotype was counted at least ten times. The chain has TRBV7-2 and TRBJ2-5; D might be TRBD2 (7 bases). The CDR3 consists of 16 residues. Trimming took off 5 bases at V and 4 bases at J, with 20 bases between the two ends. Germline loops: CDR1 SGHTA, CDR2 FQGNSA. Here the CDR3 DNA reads TGTGCCAGCAGCCAACAGGGAGGGGGGGGCCGAGAGACCCAGTACTTC. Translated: CASSQQGGGGRETQYF.

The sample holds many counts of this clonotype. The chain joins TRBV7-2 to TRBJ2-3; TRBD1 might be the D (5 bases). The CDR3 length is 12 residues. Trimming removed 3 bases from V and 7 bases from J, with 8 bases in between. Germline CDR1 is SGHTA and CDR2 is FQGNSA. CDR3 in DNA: TGTGCCAGCAGCTTCTGGACAAATACGCAGTATTTT. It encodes CASSFWTNTQYF.

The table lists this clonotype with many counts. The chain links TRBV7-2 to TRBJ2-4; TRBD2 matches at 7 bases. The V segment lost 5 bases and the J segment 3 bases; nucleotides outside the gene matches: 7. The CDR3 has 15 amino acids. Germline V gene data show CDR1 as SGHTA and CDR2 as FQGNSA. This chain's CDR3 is CASSRAGVGKNIQYF. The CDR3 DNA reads TGTGCCAGCAGCCGGGCGGGGGTCGGCAAAAACATTCAGTACTTC. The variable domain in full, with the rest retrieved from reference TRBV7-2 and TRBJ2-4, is GAGVSQSPSNKVTEKGKDVELRCDPISGHTALYWYRQSLGQGLEFLIYFQGNSAPDKSGLPSDRFSAERTGGSVSTLTIQRTQQEDSAVYLCASSRAGVGKNIQYFGAGTRLSVL.

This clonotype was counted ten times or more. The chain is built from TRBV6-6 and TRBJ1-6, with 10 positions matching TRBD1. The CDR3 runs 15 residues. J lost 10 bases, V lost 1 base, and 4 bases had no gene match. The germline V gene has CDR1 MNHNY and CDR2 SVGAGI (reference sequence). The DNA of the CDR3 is TGTGCCAGCAGTTACTGGGACAGGGGCTCCTCACCCCTCCACTTT. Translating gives CASSYWDRGSSPLHF.

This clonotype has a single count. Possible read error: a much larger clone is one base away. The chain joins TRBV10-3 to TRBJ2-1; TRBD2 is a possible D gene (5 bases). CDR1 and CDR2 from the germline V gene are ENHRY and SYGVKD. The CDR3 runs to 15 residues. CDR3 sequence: CAITSSPSSYNERFF. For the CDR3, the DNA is TGTGCCATCACCTCTAGCCCTAGCTCCTACAATGAGCGGTTCTTC.

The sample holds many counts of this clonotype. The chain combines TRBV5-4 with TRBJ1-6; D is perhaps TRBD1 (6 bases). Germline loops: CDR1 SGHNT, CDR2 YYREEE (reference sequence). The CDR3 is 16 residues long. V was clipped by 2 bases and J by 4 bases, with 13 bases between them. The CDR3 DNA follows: TGTGCCAGCAGCTTAACCGGGCAGGGGTATAATTCACCCCTCCACTTT. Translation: CASSLTGQGYNSPLHF.

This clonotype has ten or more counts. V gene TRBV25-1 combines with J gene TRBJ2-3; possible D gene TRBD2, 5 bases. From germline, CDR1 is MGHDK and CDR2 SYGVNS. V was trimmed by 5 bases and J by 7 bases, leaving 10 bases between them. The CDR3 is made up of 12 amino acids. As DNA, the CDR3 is TGTGCCAGCAGTATCTCGGGGAATACGCAGTATTTT. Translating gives CASSISGNTQYF.

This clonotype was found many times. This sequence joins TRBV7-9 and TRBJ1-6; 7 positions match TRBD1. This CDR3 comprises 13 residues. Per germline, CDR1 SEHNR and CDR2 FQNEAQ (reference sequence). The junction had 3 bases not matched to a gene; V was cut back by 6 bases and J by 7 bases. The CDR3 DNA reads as TGTGCCAGCAGTTGGGACAGAAATTCACCCCTCCACTTT. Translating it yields CASSWDRNSPLHF.

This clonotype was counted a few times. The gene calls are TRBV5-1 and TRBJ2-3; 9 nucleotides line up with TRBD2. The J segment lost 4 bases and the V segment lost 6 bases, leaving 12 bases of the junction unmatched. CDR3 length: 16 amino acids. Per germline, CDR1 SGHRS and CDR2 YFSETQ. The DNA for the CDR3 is TGCGCCAGCACCCGAGGGGCGGGGGGGCCGTCAGATACGCAGTATTTT. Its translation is CASTRGAGGPSDTQYF.

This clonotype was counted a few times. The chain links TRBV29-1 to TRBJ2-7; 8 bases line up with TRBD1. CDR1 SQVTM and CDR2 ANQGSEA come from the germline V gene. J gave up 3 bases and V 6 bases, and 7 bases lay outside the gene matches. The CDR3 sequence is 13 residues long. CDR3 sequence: CSVMTGVGYEQYF. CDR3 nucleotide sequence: TGCAGCGTAATGACAGGGGTCGGCTACGAGCAGTACTTC.